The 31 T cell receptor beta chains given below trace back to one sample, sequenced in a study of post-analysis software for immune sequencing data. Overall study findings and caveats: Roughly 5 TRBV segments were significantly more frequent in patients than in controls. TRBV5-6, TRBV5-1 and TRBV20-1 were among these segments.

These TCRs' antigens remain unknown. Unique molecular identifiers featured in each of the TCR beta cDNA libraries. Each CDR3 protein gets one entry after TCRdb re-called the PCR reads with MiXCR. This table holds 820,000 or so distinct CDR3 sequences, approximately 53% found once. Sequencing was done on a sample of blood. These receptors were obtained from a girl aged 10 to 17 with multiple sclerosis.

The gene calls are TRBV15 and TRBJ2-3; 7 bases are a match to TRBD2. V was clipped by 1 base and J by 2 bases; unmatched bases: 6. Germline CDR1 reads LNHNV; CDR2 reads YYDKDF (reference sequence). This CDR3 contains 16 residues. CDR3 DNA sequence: TGTGCCACCAGCAGAGTAACGGGAGGTTTCACAGATACGCAGTATTTT. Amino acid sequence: CATSRVTGGFTDTQYF. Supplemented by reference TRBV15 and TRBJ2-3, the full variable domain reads DAMVIQNPRYQVTQFGKPVTLSCSQTLNHNVMYWYQQKSSQAPKLLFHYYDKDFNNEADTPDNFQSRRPNTSFCFLDIRSPGLGDTAMYLCATSRVTGGFTDTQYFGPGTRLTVL.

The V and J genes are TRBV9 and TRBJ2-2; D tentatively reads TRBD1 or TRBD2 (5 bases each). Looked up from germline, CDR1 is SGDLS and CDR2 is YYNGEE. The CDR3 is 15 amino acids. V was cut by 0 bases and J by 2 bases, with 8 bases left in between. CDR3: CASSVGGANTGELFF. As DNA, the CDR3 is TGTGCCAGCAGCGTAGGAGGGGCTAACACCGGGGAGCTGTTTTTT.

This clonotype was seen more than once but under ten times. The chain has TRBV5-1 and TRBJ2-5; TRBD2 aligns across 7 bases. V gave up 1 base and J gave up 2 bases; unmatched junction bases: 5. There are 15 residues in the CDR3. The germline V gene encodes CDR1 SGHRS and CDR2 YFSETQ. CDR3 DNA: TGCGCCAGCAGCTTGCCAGCGGGATCACAAGAGACCCAGTACTTC. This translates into CASSLPAGSQETQYF.

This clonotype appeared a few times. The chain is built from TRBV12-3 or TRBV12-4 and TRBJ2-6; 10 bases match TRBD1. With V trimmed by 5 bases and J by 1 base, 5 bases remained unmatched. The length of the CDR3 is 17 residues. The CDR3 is CASSPRTGGSGANVLTF. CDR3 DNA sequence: TGTGCCAGCAGTCCCCGGACAGGGGGTTCTGGGGCCAACGTCCTGACTTTC.

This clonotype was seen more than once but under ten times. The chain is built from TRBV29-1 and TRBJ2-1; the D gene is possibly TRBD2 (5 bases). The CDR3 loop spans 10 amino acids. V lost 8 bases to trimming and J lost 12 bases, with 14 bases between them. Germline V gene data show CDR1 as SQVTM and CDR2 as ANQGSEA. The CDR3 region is CSTADLPQFF. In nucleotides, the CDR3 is TGCAGCACAGCGGACTTACCGCAGTTCTTC.

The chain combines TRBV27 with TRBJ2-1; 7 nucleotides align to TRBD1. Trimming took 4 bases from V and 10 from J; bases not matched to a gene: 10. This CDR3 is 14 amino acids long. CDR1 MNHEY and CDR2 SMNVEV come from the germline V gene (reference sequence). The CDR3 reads CASSYPTGCGEQFF. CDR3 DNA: TGTGCCAGCAGTTATCCGACAGGGTGTGGGGAGCAGTTCTTC.

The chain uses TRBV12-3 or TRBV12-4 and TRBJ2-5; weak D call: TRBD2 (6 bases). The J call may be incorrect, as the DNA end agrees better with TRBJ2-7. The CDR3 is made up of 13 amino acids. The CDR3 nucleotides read TGTGCCAGCAGGGGGGGTAGTCCTCGCGAGCAGTACTTC. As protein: CASRGGSPREQYF.

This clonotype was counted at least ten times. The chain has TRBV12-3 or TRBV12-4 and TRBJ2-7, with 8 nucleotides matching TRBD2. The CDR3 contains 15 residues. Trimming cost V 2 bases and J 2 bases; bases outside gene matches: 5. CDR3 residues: CASSLRLAGAYEQYF. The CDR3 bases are TGTGCCAGCAGTTTACGTCTAGCGGGCGCCTACGAGCAGTACTTC.

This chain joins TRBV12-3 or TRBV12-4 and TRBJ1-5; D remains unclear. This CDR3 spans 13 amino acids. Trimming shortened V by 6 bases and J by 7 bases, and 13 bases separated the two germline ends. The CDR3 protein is CASRIGQNQPQHF. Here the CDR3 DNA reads TGTGCCAGCAGAATAGGGCAGAACCAGCCCCAGCATTTT.

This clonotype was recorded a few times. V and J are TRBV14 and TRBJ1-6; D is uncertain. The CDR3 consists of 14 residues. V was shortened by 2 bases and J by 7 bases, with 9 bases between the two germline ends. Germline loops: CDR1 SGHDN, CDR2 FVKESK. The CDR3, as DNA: TGTGCCAGCAGCCAATACACCCAGAATTCACCCCTCCACTTT. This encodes CASSQYTQNSPLHF.

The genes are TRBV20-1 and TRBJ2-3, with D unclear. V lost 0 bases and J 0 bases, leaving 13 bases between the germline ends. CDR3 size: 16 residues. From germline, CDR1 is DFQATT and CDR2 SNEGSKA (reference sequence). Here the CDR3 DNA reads TGCAGTGCTAGAGATCACGGGTATGGTAGCACAGATACGCAGTATTTT. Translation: CSARDHGYGSTDTQYF.

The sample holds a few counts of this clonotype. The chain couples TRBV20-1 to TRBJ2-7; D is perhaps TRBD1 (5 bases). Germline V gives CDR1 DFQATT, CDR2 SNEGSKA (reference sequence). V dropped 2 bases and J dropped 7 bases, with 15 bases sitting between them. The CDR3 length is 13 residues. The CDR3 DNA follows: TGCAGTGCTAGACAGGGCCTATTCGCTGAGCAGTACTTC. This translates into CSARQGLFAEQYF.

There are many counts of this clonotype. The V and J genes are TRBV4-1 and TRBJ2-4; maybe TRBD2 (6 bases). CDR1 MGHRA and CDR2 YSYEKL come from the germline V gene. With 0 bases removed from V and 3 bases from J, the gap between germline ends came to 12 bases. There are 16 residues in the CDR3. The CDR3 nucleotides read TGCGCCAGCAGCCAAGATGGGTGGGGGGTCAAAAACATTCAGTACTTC. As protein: CASSQDGWGVKNIQYF.

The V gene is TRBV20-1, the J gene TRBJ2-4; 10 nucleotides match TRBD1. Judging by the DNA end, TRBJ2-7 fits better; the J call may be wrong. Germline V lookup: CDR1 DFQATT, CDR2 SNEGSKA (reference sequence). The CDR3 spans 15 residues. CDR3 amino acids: CSANPPGQGPYEQYF. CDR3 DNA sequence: TGCAGTGCTAATCCACCGGGACAGGGGCCATACGAGCAGTACTTC.

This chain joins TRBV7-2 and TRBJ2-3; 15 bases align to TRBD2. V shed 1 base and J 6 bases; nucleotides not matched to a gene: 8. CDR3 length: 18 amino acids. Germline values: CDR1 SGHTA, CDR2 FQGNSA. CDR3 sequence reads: CASSLVGLAGGQVDTQYF. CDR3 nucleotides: TGTGCCAGCAGCTTAGTCGGACTAGCGGGGGGGCAAGTTGATACGCAGTATTTT.

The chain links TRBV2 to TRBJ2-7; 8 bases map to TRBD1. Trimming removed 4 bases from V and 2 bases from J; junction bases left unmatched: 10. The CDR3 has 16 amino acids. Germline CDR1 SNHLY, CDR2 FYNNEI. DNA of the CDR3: TGTGCCAGCAGTGTAGATCGGGCCAGGGGGCCCTACGAGCAGTACTTC. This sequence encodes CASSVDRARGPYEQYF.

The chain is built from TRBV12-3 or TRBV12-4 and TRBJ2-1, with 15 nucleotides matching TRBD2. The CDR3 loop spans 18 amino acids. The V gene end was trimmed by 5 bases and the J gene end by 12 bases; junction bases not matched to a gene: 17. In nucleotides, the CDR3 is TGTGCCAGCAGTACGGAGGGACTAGCGGGGGGCCCAGGTAGGGGGCAGTTCTTC. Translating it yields CASSTEGLAGGPGRGQFF.

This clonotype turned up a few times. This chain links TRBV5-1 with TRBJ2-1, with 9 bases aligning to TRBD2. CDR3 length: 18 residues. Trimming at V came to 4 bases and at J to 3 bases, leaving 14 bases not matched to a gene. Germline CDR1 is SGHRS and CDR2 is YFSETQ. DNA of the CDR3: TGCGCCAGCAGCCCGGGATTGTTCGGCGGGGGGGGCTACAATGAGCAGTTCTTC. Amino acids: CASSPGLFGGGGYNEQFF.

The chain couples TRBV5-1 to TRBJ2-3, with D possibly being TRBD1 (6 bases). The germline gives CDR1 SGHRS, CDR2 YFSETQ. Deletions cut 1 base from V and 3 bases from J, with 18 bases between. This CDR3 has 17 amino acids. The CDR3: CASSLIDGTRRTDTQYF. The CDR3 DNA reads TGCGCCAGCAGCTTGATTGACGGGACAAGGAGGACAGATACGCAGTATTTT.

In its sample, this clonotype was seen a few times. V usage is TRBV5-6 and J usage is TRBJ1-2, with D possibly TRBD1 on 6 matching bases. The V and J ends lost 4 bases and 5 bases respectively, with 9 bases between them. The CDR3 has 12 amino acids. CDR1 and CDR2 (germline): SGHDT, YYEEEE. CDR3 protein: CASSRGSYGYTF. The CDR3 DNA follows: TGTGCCAGCAGCAGGGGGTCGTATGGCTACACCTTC.

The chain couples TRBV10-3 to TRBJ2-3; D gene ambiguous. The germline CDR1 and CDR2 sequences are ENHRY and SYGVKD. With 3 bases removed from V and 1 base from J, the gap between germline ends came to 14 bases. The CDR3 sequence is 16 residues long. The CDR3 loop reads CAISDVTLSGTDTQYF. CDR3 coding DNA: TGTGCCATCAGTGATGTGACGTTAAGTGGCACAGATACGCAGTATTTT.

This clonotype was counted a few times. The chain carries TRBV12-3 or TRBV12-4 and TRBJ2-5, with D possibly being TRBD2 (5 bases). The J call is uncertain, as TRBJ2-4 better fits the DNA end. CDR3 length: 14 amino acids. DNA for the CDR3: TGTGCCAGCAGTTTAGTTACGGGGTTGAACATTCAGTACTTC. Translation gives CASSLVTGLNIQYF.

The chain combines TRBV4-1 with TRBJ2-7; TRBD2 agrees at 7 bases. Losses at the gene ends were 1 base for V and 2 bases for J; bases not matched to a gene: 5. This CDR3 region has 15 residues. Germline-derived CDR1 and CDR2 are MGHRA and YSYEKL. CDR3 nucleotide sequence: TGCGCCAGCAGCCAAGTGGGGACTATAGCCTACGAGCAGTACTTC. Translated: CASSQVGTIAYEQYF.

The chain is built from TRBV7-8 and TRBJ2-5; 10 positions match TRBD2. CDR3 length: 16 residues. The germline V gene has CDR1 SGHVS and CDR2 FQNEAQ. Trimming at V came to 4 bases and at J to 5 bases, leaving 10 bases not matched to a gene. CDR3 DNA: TGTGCCAGCAGCTCCACCGCTAGCGGGAGAGGGGAGACCCAGTACTTC. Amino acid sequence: CASSSTASGRGETQYF.

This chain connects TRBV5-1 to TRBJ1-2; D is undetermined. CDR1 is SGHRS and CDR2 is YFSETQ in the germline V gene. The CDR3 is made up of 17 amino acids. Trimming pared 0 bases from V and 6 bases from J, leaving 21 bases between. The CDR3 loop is CASSLGGDTVGANGYTF. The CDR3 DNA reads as TGCGCCAGCAGCTTGGGTGGCGACACGGTCGGTGCGAATGGCTACACCTTC.

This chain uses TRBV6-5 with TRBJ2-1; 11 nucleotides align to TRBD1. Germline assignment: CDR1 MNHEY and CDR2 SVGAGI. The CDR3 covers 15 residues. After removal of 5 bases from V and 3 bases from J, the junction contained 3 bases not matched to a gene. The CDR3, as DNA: TGTGCCAGCAGTGGACAGGGGGCCCACTACAATGAGCAGTTCTTC. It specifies CASSGQGAHYNEQFF.

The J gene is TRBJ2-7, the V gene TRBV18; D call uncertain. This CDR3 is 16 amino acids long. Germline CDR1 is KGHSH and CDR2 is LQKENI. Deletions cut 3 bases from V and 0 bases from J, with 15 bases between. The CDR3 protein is CASSPFSGPGSYEQYF. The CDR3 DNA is TGTGCCAGCTCACCCTTTTCCGGACCAGGCTCCTACGAGCAGTACTTC.

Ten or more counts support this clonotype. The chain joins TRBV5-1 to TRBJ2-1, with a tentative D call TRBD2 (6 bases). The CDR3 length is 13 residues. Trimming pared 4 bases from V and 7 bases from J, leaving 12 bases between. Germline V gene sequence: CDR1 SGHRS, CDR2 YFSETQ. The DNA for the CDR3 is TGCGCCAGCAGCCCACGGAGGGGTAATGAGCAGTTCTTC. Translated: CASSPRRGNEQFF.

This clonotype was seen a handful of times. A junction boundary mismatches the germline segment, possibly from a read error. CDR3 residues: CASSLDRAGANVLTF. As DNA, the CDR3 is TGTGCCAGCAGTCTCGACAGAGCTGGGGCCAACGTCCTGACTTTC. The chain links TRBV5-1 to TRBJ2-6, with TRBD1 as a possible D gene (5 bases). Looked up from germline, CDR1 is SGHRS and CDR2 is YFSETQ. CDR3 length equals 15 residues.

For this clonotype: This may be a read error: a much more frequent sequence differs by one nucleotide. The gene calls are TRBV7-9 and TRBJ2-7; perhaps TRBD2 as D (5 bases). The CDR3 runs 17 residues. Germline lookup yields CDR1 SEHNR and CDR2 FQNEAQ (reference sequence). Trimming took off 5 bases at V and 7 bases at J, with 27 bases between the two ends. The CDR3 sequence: CASSPTLGSGLLNEQYF. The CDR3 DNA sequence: TGTGCCAGCAGCCCCACCCTTGGGTCAGGACTCTTAAATGAGCAGTACTTC. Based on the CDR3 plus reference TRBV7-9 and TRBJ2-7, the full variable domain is DTGVSQNPRHKITKRGQNVTFRCDPISEHNRLYWYRQTLGQGPEFLTYFQNEAQLEKSRLLSDRFSAERPKGSFSTLEIQRTEQGDSAMYLCASSPTLGSGLLNEQYFGPGTRLTVT.

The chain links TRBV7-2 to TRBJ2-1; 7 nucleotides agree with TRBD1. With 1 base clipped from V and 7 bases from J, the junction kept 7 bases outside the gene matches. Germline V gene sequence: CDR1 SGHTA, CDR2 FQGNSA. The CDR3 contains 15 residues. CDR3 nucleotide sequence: TGTGCCAGCAGCTTAGACAGGGGCAGGGGTAATGAGCAGTTCTTC. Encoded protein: CASSLDRGRGNEQFF.